These 9 T cell receptor beta chains share one sample of origin, sequenced in a study of monozygotic twins with inflammatory bowel disease. TCRdb processed the 5' RACE reads again and assigns one entry to each CDR3 protein, with no DNA. The sample includes 200,000 to 250,000 distinct CDR3 sequences. The sequenced sample was blood. The source of these receptors is a human donor with ulcerative colitis or Crohn's disease, or a healthy co-twin of an affected twin (not recorded which).

This rearrangement joins TRBV12-3 or TRBV12-4 to TRBJ1-2. The CDR3 has 12 amino acids. CDR3 amino acids: CASSYAGYGYTF.

The genes are TRBV7-9 and TRBJ2-7; there is no DNA to check the TCRdb D call of TRBD1. CDR3 size: 14 residues. Germline lookup yields CDR1 SEHNR and CDR2 FQNEAQ (reference sequence). CDR3 residues: CASSPTDRAYEQYF.

The gene calls are TRBV7-2 and TRBJ2-7; the TCRdb D gene call, TRBD2, has no DNA to confirm it. This CDR3 has 16 residues. The V gene's germline CDR1 is SGHTA and CDR2 FQGNSA. CDR3 residues: CASSFETSGGVGEQYF.

The J gene is TRBJ1-2, the V gene TRBV2. The germline V gene encodes CDR1 SNHLY and CDR2 FYNNEI. The length of the CDR3 is 15 residues. Here the CDR3 reads CASSDPRNPNYGYTF.

CDR3 in amino acids: CASSQGLANNYEQYF. J is TRBJ2-7 and V is TRBV14; TCRdb picks TRBD2, but there is no DNA to check that call. Germline V CDR1 and CDR2: SGHDN, FVKESK. The CDR3 totals 15 residues.

The genes are TRBV27 and TRBJ2-3; TCRdb indicates TRBD2, and absent DNA this call remains unverified. Looked up from germline, CDR1 is MNHEY and CDR2 is SMNVEV (reference sequence). This CDR3 is 16 amino acids long. The CDR3 spells CASSFLSAGGPDTQYF.

This chain uses TRBV6-1 with TRBJ1-2. CDR1 is MNHNS and CDR2 is SASEGT in the germline V gene. This CDR3 region has 13 residues. The CDR3 loop is CASSDTSGRGYTF.

The chain combines TRBV12-3 or TRBV12-4 with TRBJ2-7; TCRdb's assignment of TRBD1 cannot be checked, as there is no DNA. CDR3 length equals 15 residues. The CDR3 sequence: CASSLYRGSLYEQYF.

The chain employs TRBV7-6 and TRBJ1-6; TCRdb proposes TRBD1, but this gene call is untestable without DNA. CDR1 SGHVS and CDR2 FNYEAQ come from the germline V gene. This CDR3 contains 14 residues. The CDR3 spells CASSARVPNSPLHF.